This T cell receptor beta chain comes out of a study of response to subunit inactivated influenza vaccine. Findings and limits, study-wide: Each seasonal flu vaccination may recruit only limited new T cells, authors suggested.

This CDR3 spans 14 amino acids. The V segment lost 6 bases and the J segment 4 bases; nucleotides outside the gene matches: 4. Per the germline V gene, CDR1 is ENHRY and CDR2 is SYGVKD. TCRdb reanalysed the RT-PCR reads using MiXCR and keeps one entry per CDR3 protein. Of 600,000 to 700,000 distinct CDR3 sequences listed, roughly 15% are singletons. Ten or more counts support this clonotype. Its antigen is still unknown. The sample in question was PBMCs from blood, obtained around 15 days before vaccination. The rearrangement links TRBV10-3 to TRBJ2-5, with 11 positions matching TRBD2. The origin of this receptor is a man aged 45-65 years who received an inactivated influenza vaccine. CDR3 sequence: CAIRTSGSGETQYF. The CDR3 DNA sequence: TGTGCCATCAGAACTAGCGGGAGTGGAGAGACCCAGTACTTC.